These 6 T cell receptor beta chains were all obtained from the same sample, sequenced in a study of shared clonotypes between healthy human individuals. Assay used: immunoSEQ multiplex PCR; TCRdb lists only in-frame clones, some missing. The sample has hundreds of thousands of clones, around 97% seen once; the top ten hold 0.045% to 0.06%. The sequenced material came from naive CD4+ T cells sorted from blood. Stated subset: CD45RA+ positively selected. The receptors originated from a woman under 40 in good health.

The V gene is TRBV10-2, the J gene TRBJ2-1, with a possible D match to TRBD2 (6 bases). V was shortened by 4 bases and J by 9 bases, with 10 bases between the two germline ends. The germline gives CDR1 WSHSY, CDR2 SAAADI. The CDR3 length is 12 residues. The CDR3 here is CASSGLVTEQFF. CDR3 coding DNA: TGCGCCAGCAGTGGACTAGTAACTGAGCAGTTCTTC.

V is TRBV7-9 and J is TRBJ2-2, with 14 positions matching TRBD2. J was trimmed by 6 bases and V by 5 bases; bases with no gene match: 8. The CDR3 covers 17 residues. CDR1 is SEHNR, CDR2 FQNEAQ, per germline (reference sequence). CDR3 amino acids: CASSRPGTSGSPGELFF. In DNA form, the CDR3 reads TGTGCCAGCAGCCGTCCCGGGACTAGCGGGAGCCCCGGGGAGCTGTTTTTT.

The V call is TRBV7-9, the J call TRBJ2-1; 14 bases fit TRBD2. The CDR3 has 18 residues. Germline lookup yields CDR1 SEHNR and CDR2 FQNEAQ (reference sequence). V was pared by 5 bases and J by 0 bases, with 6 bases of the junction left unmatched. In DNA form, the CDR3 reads TGTGCCAGCAGCACAACGACTAGCGGGAGGGCCTCCTACAATGAGCAGTTCTTC. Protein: CASSTTTSGRASYNEQFF.

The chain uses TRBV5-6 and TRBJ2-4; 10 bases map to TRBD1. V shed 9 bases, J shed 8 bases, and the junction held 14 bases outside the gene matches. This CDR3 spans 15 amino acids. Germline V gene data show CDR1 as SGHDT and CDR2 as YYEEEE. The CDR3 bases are TGTGCCACCAAATCCCGACAGGGGGCGGGGGACATTCAGTACTTC. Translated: CATKSRQGAGDIQYF.

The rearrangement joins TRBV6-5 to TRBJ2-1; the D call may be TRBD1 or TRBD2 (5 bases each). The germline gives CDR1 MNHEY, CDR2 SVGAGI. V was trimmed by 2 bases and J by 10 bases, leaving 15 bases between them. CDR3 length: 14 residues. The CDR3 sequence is CASSYGTSQMEQFF. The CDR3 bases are TGTGCCAGCAGTTACGGGACCTCCCAAATGGAGCAGTTCTTC.

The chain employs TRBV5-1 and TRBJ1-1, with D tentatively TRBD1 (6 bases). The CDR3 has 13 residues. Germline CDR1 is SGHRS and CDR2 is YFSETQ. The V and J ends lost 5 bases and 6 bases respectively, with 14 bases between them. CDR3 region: CASSPRQDSEAFF. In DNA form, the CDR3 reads TGCGCCAGCAGTCCCCGACAGGACTCTGAAGCTTTCTTT.